This section outlines one T cell receptor (beta chain) sequence together with its context. The CDR3 runs 15 residues. Germline values: CDR1 SGHAT, CDR2 FQNNGV. V was clipped by 5 bases and J by 4 bases; unmatched bases: 6. This record comes from a study of blood T cell repertoires in COVID-19. Study in general: COVID-19 samples collected from the United States, Italy and Spain covered acute and convalescent phases. PBMCs, B-cell-depleted T cells, or T cells provided the cDNA or gDNA that made up the material.

Per the original methods: Reference gene primers were amplified, and this amplification served to estimate nucleated cell counts. Produced via immunoSEQ multiplex PCR; TCRdb's table is partial and in-frame only. V, J and clone size derive from that table, while D and trimming were established from the DNA sequence. The table shows about 190,000 clones, with around 85% occurring only once. The TCR sequence derives from a man in his sixties or seventies with active or convalescent COVID-19. The chain couples TRBV11-2 to TRBJ2-2; TRBD2 agrees at 8 bases. The sequencing input was peripheral blood. This CDR3 reads CASSLAGGPTGELFF. CDR3 nucleotides: TGTGCCAGCAGCCTTGCGGGGGGACCCACCGGGGAGCTGTTTTTT.